These 18 T cell receptor beta chains came from one sample sequenced in a study of blood T cell repertoires in COVID-19. Assay used: immunoSEQ multiplex PCR; TCRdb lists only in-frame clones, some missing. The sample lists around 260,000 clones, roughly 80% seen once, with 4.2% in the top ten. The sample comprised peripheral blood. The receptors here all came from a man between 60 and 75 years old with acute or convalescent COVID-19.

This chain joins TRBV6-2 or TRBV6-3 and TRBJ2-3; 11 bases fit TRBD1. The CDR3 contains 16 residues. The ends lost 0 bases at V and 3 bases at J; junction bases unmatched: 2. CDR1 is MNHEY, CDR2 SVGEGT, per germline. CDR3 loop: CASSYSGQGATDTQYF. The DNA for the CDR3 is TGTGCCAGCAGTTACTCAGGACAGGGGGCAACAGATACGCAGTATTTT.

This chain joins TRBV27 and TRBJ1-6, with D unclear. The CDR3 runs to 20 residues. CDR1 is MNHEY, CDR2 SMNVEV, per germline (reference sequence). V lost 5 bases and J 0 bases, leaving 23 bases between the germline ends. The CDR3 region is CASSITKNPTTSSYNSPLHF. The CDR3 region has the DNA TGTGCCAGCAGTATCACCAAGAATCCAACCACGAGCTCCTATAATTCACCCCTCCACTTT.

V is TRBV28 and J is TRBJ2-7, with 10 bases fitting TRBD2. V lost 6 bases and J lost 5; bases outside the gene matches: 7. The CDR3 length is 14 residues. The germline CDR1 and CDR2 sequences are MDHEN and SYDVKM. CDR3 coding DNA: TGTGCCAGCAGAAGTAGCGGGAGGATTGACGAGCAGTACTTC. Translating it yields CASRSSGRIDEQYF.

The count of this clone is one. The chain joins TRBV18 to TRBJ2-3, with D possibly being TRBD2 (5 bases). CDR3 length: 16 residues. Between the trimmed V and J ends, which lost 2 bases and 1 base, there was a span of 13 bases. In germline, CDR1 is KGHSH, CDR2 LQKENI. The CDR3 region is CASSPSLAVGTDTQYF. The CDR3 nucleotides are TGTGCCAGCTCACCATCCCTAGCTGTAGGCACAGATACGCAGTATTTT.

The chain employs TRBV6-2 or TRBV6-3 and TRBJ2-1; D call uncertain. CDR1 and CDR2 from the germline V gene are MNHEY and SVGEGT. This CDR3 comprises 11 residues. V lost 6 bases to trimming and J lost 7 bases, with 7 bases between them. The CDR3 sequence: CASSPRNEQFF. CDR3 nucleotide sequence: TGTGCCAGCAGCCCTCGTAATGAGCAGTTCTTC.

The gene calls are TRBV5-1 and TRBJ2-1, with 11 bases fitting TRBD2. The CDR3 runs 15 residues. The V segment lost 7 bases and the J segment 8 bases; nucleotides outside the gene matches: 11. Germline V gene data show CDR1 as SGHRS and CDR2 as YFSETQ. The CDR3, as DNA: TGCGCCAGCCGAAAACCGGGACTAGCGGAAGATGAGCAGTTCTTC. As protein: CASRKPGLAEDEQFF.

The chain employs TRBV5-5 and TRBJ2-7; 7 nucleotides match TRBD2. The CDR3 totals 13 residues. V lost 1 base, J lost 2 bases, and 0 bases stayed unmatched. The germline V gene encodes CDR1 SGHKS and CDR2 YYEKEE (reference sequence). CDR3 sequence (DNA): TGTGCCAGCAGCTTGCGGGGGGCCTACGAGCAGTACTTC. This gives the protein CASSLRGAYEQYF.

V gene TRBV10-2 combines with J gene TRBJ2-7; 9 bases fit TRBD1. V shed 5 bases and J 2 bases; nucleotides not matched to a gene: 16. Germline lookup yields CDR1 WSHSY and CDR2 SAAADI. This CDR3 contains 18 residues. The CDR3 is CASSPRDREAGGTYEQYF. DNA of the CDR3: TGCGCCAGCAGTCCTCGGGACAGGGAAGCCGGAGGGACCTACGAGCAGTACTTC.

This chain uses TRBV7-8 with TRBJ2-7; unclear D gene. Germline lookup yields CDR1 SGHVS and CDR2 FQNEAQ. The CDR3 consists of 13 residues. Trimming cost V 3 bases and J 6 bases, with 12 bases left between them. This CDR3 reads CASSFPPRSEQYF. For the CDR3, the DNA is TGTGCCAGCAGCTTCCCTCCCCGGTCCGAGCAGTACTTC.

The J gene is TRBJ1-1, the V gene TRBV7-2; the D is unclear. The CDR3 is made up of 15 amino acids. Germline CDR1 and CDR2: SGHTA and FQGNSA. V lost 2 bases and J 1 base, leaving 11 bases between the germline ends. DNA of the CDR3: TGTGCCAGCAGCTTAAGGTGGAGCGGGAACACTGAAGCTTTCTTT. It translates to CASSLRWSGNTEAFF.

The CDR3 reads CATPNPRGPSYGYTF. The CDR3 DNA follows: TGTGCCACCCCCAATCCCAGGGGTCCTTCCTATGGCTACACCTTC. The chain couples TRBV10-3 to TRBJ1-2; TRBD1 might be the D (6 bases). Germline loops: CDR1 ENHRY, CDR2 SYGVKD. CDR3 size: 15 residues. V lost 10 bases to trimming and J lost 4 bases, with 22 bases between them.

The gene calls are TRBV6-1 and TRBJ2-7; 8 bases line up with TRBD1. Germline loops: CDR1 MNHNS, CDR2 SASEGT. The length of the CDR3 is 19 residues. V was pared by 4 bases and J by 1 base, with 18 bases of the junction left unmatched. The CDR3: CASSVSRGQGFYFSYEQYF. For the CDR3, the DNA is TGTGCCAGCAGTGTGTCACGAGGACAGGGATTCTATTTTTCCTACGAGCAGTACTTC.

This chain uses TRBV19 with TRBJ2-1, with D possibly being TRBD2 (5 bases). Trimming cost V 7 bases and J 0 bases, with 13 bases left between them. From germline, CDR1 is LNHDA and CDR2 SQIVND (reference sequence). The CDR3 length is 15 residues. CDR3 nucleotides: TGTGCCAGTACCGTGACTACTCTCTCCTACAATGAGCAGTTCTTC. Encoded protein: CASTVTTLSYNEQFF.

This chain connects TRBV15 to TRBJ2-5, with 12 bases matching TRBD2. Germline assignment: CDR1 LNHNV and CDR2 YYDKDF (reference sequence). Losses at the gene ends were 0 bases for V and 6 bases for J; bases not matched to a gene: 17. The CDR3 spans 20 residues. The CDR3 loop reads CATSREEVRTSGKPSKTQYF. The CDR3 nucleotides are TGTGCCACCAGCAGAGAAGAAGTACGGACTAGCGGGAAGCCCAGTAAGACCCAGTACTTC.

The sample holds one count of this clone. The rearrangement links TRBV4-1 to TRBJ2-1, with TRBD2 identical over 12 bases. The V gene end was trimmed by 0 bases and the J gene end by 5 bases; junction bases not matched to a gene: 11. Germline CDR1 and CDR2: MGHRA and YSYEKL. CDR3 size: 19 residues. The CDR3 DNA reads as TGCGCCAGCAGCCAAGATCCGGGACTAGCGGGCAGAAGGGACAATGAGCAGTTCTTC. Protein product: CASSQDPGLAGRRDNEQFF.

The sample holds one count of this clone. The chain is built from TRBV7-9 and TRBJ2-5, with D hard to call. The CDR3 is 14 amino acids. Germline CDR1 reads SEHNR; CDR2 reads FQNEAQ (reference sequence). Trimming took 1 base from V and 2 from J, leaving 8 bases between them. CDR3 sequence reads: CASSLGARQETQYF. DNA for the CDR3: TGTGCCAGCAGCTTAGGGGCCAGGCAAGAGACCCAGTACTTC.

Only a few counts were recorded for this clone. V usage is TRBV9 and J usage is TRBJ1-1, with 9 bases aligning to TRBD1. Germline V gives CDR1 SGDLS, CDR2 YYNGEE. The CDR3 consists of 15 residues. V lost 0 bases and J lost 2; bases outside the gene matches: 2. CDR3 protein: CASSVVGQGNTEAFF. CDR3 sequence (DNA): TGTGCCAGCAGCGTAGTGGGACAGGGCAACACTGAAGCTTTCTTT.

A remark on this clone: A read error may account for a junction end that differs from germline. The chain is built from TRBV28 and TRBJ1-1, with D maybe TRBD1 (5 bases). From germline, CDR1 is MDHEN and CDR2 SYDVKM. The CDR3 length is 11 residues. Here the CDR3 DNA reads TGTGCCAGCAATACCGGGACTGGAGCTTTCTTT. Its protein product is CASNTGTGAFF.